These 13 T cell receptor beta chains originate from one sample sequenced in a study of CD8+CD57+ T cells in acquired aplastic anemia. Flow cytometry had shown expanded CD8+CD57+ cells in the patients chosen for sequencing. TCR beta VDJ combinations and CDR3 sequences were profiled from genomic DNA. One entry per CDR3 protein results from TCRdb running MiXCR on the reads. The profile shows under 350,000 distinct CDR3 sequences, roughly 53% of them singletons. Input material: sorted CD4+, CD8+, or CD8+CD57+ T cells (not recorded which) from PBMCs. Receptors originate from a human donor with aplastic anemia.

Turning to this clonotype: A read error may be the cause here, since a much bigger clone is one base away. Here the CDR3 DNA reads TGTGCCAGCAGTGGTCCCCATGACTACGAGCGGTACTTC. Translation: CASSGPHDYERYF. The gene calls are TRBV28 and TRBJ2-7; weak D call: TRBD2 (5 bases). CDR3 size: 13 residues. Germline V gene lookup returns CDR1 MDHEN and CDR2 SYDVKM.

In this sample, this clonotype turned up a few times. The V gene is TRBV29-1, the J gene TRBJ2-7; TRBD1 agrees at 7 bases. Germline-derived CDR1 and CDR2 are SQVTM and ANQGSEA. Trimming removed 7 bases from V and 7 bases from J; junction bases left unmatched: 10. The CDR3 loop spans 12 amino acids. The CDR3 spells CSESQTGNEQYF. The DNA of the CDR3 is TGCAGCGAATCCCAGACAGGGAATGAGCAGTACTTC.

The chain is built from TRBV2 and TRBJ2-2; TRBD1 aligns across 10 bases. CDR3 size: 16 residues. V trimming: 5 bases; J trimming: 5 bases; junction bases outside the gene matches: 8. Germline CDR1 reads SNHLY; CDR2 reads FYNNEI. As DNA, the CDR3 is TGTGCCAGCAGTTTCCGACAGGGGGCGAGAACCGGGGAGCTGTTTTTT. This encodes CASSFRQGARTGELFF. Using reference TRBV2 and TRBJ2-2 for the parts outside the CDR3, the full variable domain is EPEVTQTPSHQVTQMGQEVILRCVPISNHLYFYWYRQILGQKVEFLVSFYNNEISEKSEIFDDQFSVERPDGSNFTLKIRSTKLEDSAMYFCASSFRQGARTGELFFGEGSRLTVL.

This clonotype has a count of ten or more. This rearrangement joins TRBV20-1 to TRBJ2-5; 9 bases fit TRBD2. The CDR3 covers 15 residues. Germline CDR1 reads DFQATT; CDR2 reads SNEGSKA (reference sequence). The ends lost 3 bases at V and 5 bases at J; junction bases unmatched: 10. CDR3 protein: CSASRARGGRETQYF. The DNA for the CDR3 is TGCAGTGCTAGTCGTGCGCGGGGGGGCCGGGAGACCCAGTACTTC.

As to this clonotype: This may stem from a read error, because a much larger clone lies one nucleotide away. V is TRBV3-1 and J is TRBJ1-1; maybe TRBD1 (5 bases). CDR1 is LGHDT and CDR2 is YNNKEL in the germline V gene (reference sequence). This CDR3 contains 12 residues. This CDR3 is CASKMADTDAFF. CDR3 DNA: TGTGCCAGCAAAATGGCGGACACTGACGCTTTCTTT.

This clonotype was picked up one time. The chain has TRBV9 and TRBJ1-1; possible D gene TRBD1, 6 bases. The germline gives CDR1 SGDLS, CDR2 YYNGEE. Trimming removed 1 base at V and 0 bases at J, with 10 bases between. This CDR3 comprises 15 residues. CDR3 nucleotides: TGTGCCAGCAGCGTACAGGGGACAATGAACACTGAAGCTTTCTTT. It translates to CASSVQGTMNTEAFF.

This clonotype was seen ten or more times. The chain is built from TRBV2 and TRBJ2-7, with D uncertain. Germline-derived CDR1 and CDR2 are SNHLY and FYNNEI. V lost 6 bases and J lost 9, with 15 bases in between. The CDR3 extends over 12 amino acids. The CDR3 reads CASSPSRSGQYF. In DNA form, the CDR3 reads TGTGCCAGCAGCCCGTCTAGGAGTGGGCAGTACTTC.

This chain joins TRBV10-3 and TRBJ1-1; possibly TRBD1 for D (6 bases). The CDR3 is 13 residues long. V was pared by 10 bases and J by 1 base, with 13 bases between. The V gene's germline CDR1 is ENHRY and CDR2 SYGVKD. The CDR3 sequence is CARQGLGNTEAFF. The CDR3 bases are TGTGCCAGGCAGGGGCTGGGGAACACTGAAGCTTTCTTT.

This clonotype was picked up many times. CDR3 residues: CASSVATVTYNEQFF. CDR3 sequence (DNA): TGTGCCAGCAGCGTAGCTACTGTGACCTACAATGAGCAGTTCTTC. V is TRBV9 and J is TRBJ2-1; D uncertain. There are 15 residues in the CDR3. The V gene's germline CDR1 is SGDLS and CDR2 YYNGEE. V was pared by 0 bases and J by 2 bases, with 9 bases between.

A single count supports this clonotype. The chain is built from TRBV7-2 and TRBJ2-1, with 9 bases that match TRBD2. J lost 4 bases, V lost 7 bases, and 8 bases had no gene match. Germline CDR1 is SGHTA and CDR2 is FQGNSA. This CDR3 has 15 amino acids. The CDR3 loop reads CASTLSGSQYNEQFF. In nucleotides, the CDR3 is TGTGCCAGCACCCTTAGCGGGAGCCAATACAATGAGCAGTTCTTC.

This clonotype was observed a handful of times. The chain combines TRBV12-3 or TRBV12-4 with TRBJ1-6; tentatively, D is TRBD1 (5 bases). The CDR3 sequence is 13 residues long. Trimming left V 5 bases short and J 8 bases short, with 10 bases between. DNA for the CDR3: TGTGCCAGCAGTCGGGACGGAGATTCACCCCTCCACTTT. Amino acids: CASSRDGDSPLHF.

The chain carries TRBV9 and TRBJ1-5; D perhaps matches TRBD1 (5 bases). The CDR3 extends over 14 amino acids. The V and J ends lost 0 bases and 2 bases respectively, with 6 bases between them. Germline V lookup: CDR1 SGDLS, CDR2 YYNGEE. CDR3 DNA sequence: TGTGCCAGCAGCGTAGAAGGGGGCAATCAGCCCCAGCATTTT. Translating gives CASSVEGGNQPQHF.

The chain joins TRBV24-1 to TRBJ1-5; D unclear. Germline V lookup: CDR1 KGHDR, CDR2 SFDVKD. V was cut by 4 bases and J by 4 bases, with 7 bases left in between. CDR3 length: 13 residues. CDR3 nucleotide sequence: TGTGCCACCAGTGAAGGGTTTAATCAGCCCCAGCATTTT. It specifies CATSEGFNQPQHF.